Following are 12 T cell receptor beta chains from one sample sequenced in a study of PD-1 blockade in classical Hodgkin lymphoma. Described time point: cycle 4 day 1 (C4D1), after 6 weeks of nivolumab. Autologous stem cell transplantation was followed by relapse in every patient, and brentuximab vedotin exposure varied. Thawed PBMCs were subjected to magnetic negative selection, which yielded isolated CD8+ T cells. Method: immunoSEQ multiplex PCR; TCRdb's copy keeps in-frame clones and lacks some. The sample lists more than 13,000 clones; approximately 91% were seen once. The sample here was CD8+ T cells from blood, taken before the fourth cycle of nivolumab. The source of these receptors is a human donor with classical Hodgkin lymphoma.

The rearrangement uses TRBV2 and TRBJ1-5; 8 bases are shared with TRBD1. Germline V CDR1 and CDR2: SNHLY, FYNNEI. With V trimmed by 8 bases and J by 4 bases, 4 bases remained unmatched. This CDR3 comprises 13 residues. CDR3 sequence reads: CASGQGENQPQHF. For the CDR3, the DNA is TGTGCCAGCGGACAGGGAGAAAATCAGCCCCAGCATTTT.

The chain employs TRBV21-1 and TRBJ1-1. TRBV21-1 is described as a pseudogene. The CDR3 has 16 amino acids. CDR3 bases: TGTGCCAGCAGCAAAGAGGAGGGTCCGCCGTTCACTGAAGCTTTCTTT. Its translation: CASSKEEGPPFTEAFF.

The chain joins TRBV19 to TRBJ2-1, with D possibly being TRBD2 (6 bases). CDR3 size: 13 residues. CDR1 and CDR2 from the germline V gene are LNHDA and SQIVND (reference sequence). Trimming cost V 7 bases and J 2 bases, with 9 bases left between them. The CDR3 sequence: CASTAGPYNEQFF. The CDR3 nucleotides read TGTGCCAGTACCGCGGGGCCCTACAATGAGCAGTTCTTC.

This chain uses TRBV2 with TRBJ2-1; TRBD2 matches at 8 bases. CDR3 size: 14 residues. The V gene's germline CDR1 is SNHLY and CDR2 FYNNEI. J gave up 2 bases and V 10 bases, and 7 bases lay outside the gene matches. CDR3 nucleotides: TGTGCCACCAGAGTAGCGGGGCCCTACAATGAGCAGTTCTTC. Encoded protein: CATRVAGPYNEQFF.

This sequence joins TRBV7-9 and TRBJ2-5; a weak D match, TRBD1 (6 bases). The CDR3 is 14 residues long. V shed 5 bases and J shed 0 bases, with 10 bases lying between them. Germline assignment: CDR1 SEHNR and CDR2 FQNEAQ (reference sequence). CDR3 protein: CASSVTGNQETQYF. In nucleotides, the CDR3 is TGTGCCAGCAGCGTCACAGGGAACCAAGAGACCCAGTACTTC.

This chain joins TRBV25-1 and TRBJ2-1; D assignment may be TRBD1 or TRBD2 (6 bases each). This CDR3 is built from 16 residues. V lost 5 bases and J 0 bases, leaving 14 bases between the germline ends. Germline lookup yields CDR1 MGHDK and CDR2 SYGVNS. The CDR3 spells CASSRGAPSSYNEQFF. DNA for the CDR3: TGTGCCAGCAGTAGGGGGGCCCCAAGCTCCTACAATGAGCAGTTCTTC.

This clone showed up just once. This chain links TRBV5-6 with TRBJ2-7; D is perhaps TRBD2 (6 bases). The CDR3 runs to 14 residues. Germline lookup yields CDR1 SGHDT and CDR2 YYEEEE. Trimming took 0 bases from V and 2 from J, leaving 9 bases between them. CDR3 coding DNA: TGTGCCAGCAGCTTGGCGGGAGCTACCTACGAGCAGTACTTC. Its translation is CASSLAGATYEQYF.

The chain joins TRBV4-1 to TRBJ2-7, with D tentatively TRBD1 (6 bases). Germline CDR1 reads MGHRA; CDR2 reads YSYEKL. V dropped 3 bases and J dropped 4 bases, with 13 bases sitting between them. The CDR3 covers 14 residues. CDR3 residues: CASSQGDRQYEQYF. CDR3 nucleotides: TGCGCCAGCAGCCAGGGCGACAGGCAATACGAGCAGTACTTC.

The CDR3 bases are TGTGCCAGCAGACCGGGCGTCTTGAACACTGAAGCTTTCTTT. Protein: CASRPGVLNTEAFF. The V call is TRBV27, the J call TRBJ1-1; unclear D gene. CDR3 length: 14 amino acids. V dropped 6 bases and J dropped 0 bases, with 11 bases sitting between them. Germline loops: CDR1 MNHEY, CDR2 SMNVEV (reference sequence).

V gene TRBV7-6 combines with J gene TRBJ2-1; possible D gene TRBD2, 5 bases. The CDR3 consists of 13 residues. Germline CDR1 is SGHVS and CDR2 is FNYEAQ. The V end was cut by 4 bases, the J end by 9 bases, with 13 bases between. CDR3 sequence: CASSSGLSTEQFF. The CDR3 DNA sequence: TGTGCCAGCAGCTCCGGACTGTCGACTGAGCAGTTCTTC.

The chain employs TRBV7-8 and TRBJ1-5; 10 positions match TRBD1. Germline-derived CDR1 and CDR2 are SGHVS and FQNEAQ. CDR3 length: 18 residues. J lost 5 bases, V lost 3 bases, and 13 bases had no gene match. The CDR3 here is CASSFFAWDRGDDQPQHF. In DNA form, the CDR3 reads TGTGCCAGCAGCTTTTTTGCGTGGGACAGGGGAGATGATCAGCCCCAGCATTTT.

As regards this clone: At one end the junction does not follow the germline gene, possibly because of a read error. V usage is TRBV7-7 and J usage is TRBJ2-5; D is unclear. The CDR3 has 14 amino acids. The germline V gene has CDR1 SSHAT and CDR2 FNYEAQ (reference sequence). CDR3 sequence: CASSLIPSQETQYF. The CDR3, as DNA: TGTGCTAGCAGCTTAATTCCTAGCCAAGAGACCCAGTACTTC.